This TCR beta chain came from a study of cytomegalovirus exposure and HLA in healthy donors. With 60 Vbeta and 13 Jbeta primers, the PCR was carried out. Generated by immunoSEQ multiplex PCR, the TCRdb table keeps only in-frame clones and is missing some. The data contain some 76,000 clones, over 60% of them seen just once; the ten biggest clones take up over 10%. The germline CDR1 and CDR2 sequences are SEHNR and FQNEAQ (reference sequence). The CDR3 is 15 amino acids. A note on this clone: A junction boundary mismatches the germline segment, possibly from a read error.

The sequenced sample was PBMCs. The sequence derives from a male donor in good health and CMV-seropositive. The chain recombines TRBV7-9 with TRBJ1-1; D unclear. This CDR3 is CSSSLRAGETTEAFF. The CDR3 nucleotides are TGTTCCAGCAGCCTCCGAGCCGGGGAAACCACTGAAGCTTTCTTT.